This is a list of T cell receptor beta chains from one sample in a study of T cells in Graves' hyperthyroidism and ophthalmopathy. TCRdb reprocessed the multiplex PCR reads with MiXCR, giving one entry per CDR3 protein. This sample has approximately 300,000 distinct CDR3 sequences, with 15% to 20% found just once. Sequenced: blood. These receptors were obtained from a woman in her sixties with Graves' ophthalmopathy. CDR3s include the opening cysteine and the closing phenylalanine or tryptophan. The D gene is left open where the match is weak. Clone size appears in some rows only: once, few, many, or a class for an expanded clone.

TRBV25-1	many	TRBJ2-1	NA	CASSELVSGYNEQFF	TGTGCCAGCAGTGAATTGGTTAGCGGATACAATGAGCAGTTCTTC
TRBV6-5	many	TRBJ2-5	NA	CASSYRGETQYF	TGTGCCAGCAGTTACAGGGGGGAGACCCAGTACTTC
TRBV7-2	many	TRBJ1-4	NA	CASSLLGKNEKLFF	TGTGCCAGCAGCTTATTAGGAAAAAATGAAAAACTGTTTTTT
TRBV12-3/TRBV12-4	NA	TRBJ1-1	NA	CASRYRRDTEAFF	TGTGCCAGCAGGTACCGGAGGGACACTGAAGCTTTCTTT
TRBV6-5	many	TRBJ2-1	TRBD2	CASSYVGVGAGGYNEQFF	TGTGCCAGCAGTTACGTAGGGGTCGGCGCGGGAGGTTACAATGAGCAGTTCTTC
TRBV5-1	many	TRBJ2-3	NA	CASGETDTQYF	TGCGCCAGCGGAGAAACAGATACGCAGTATTTT
TRBV5-1	NA	TRBJ1-6	NA	CASSLDFSPSPLHF	TGTGCCAGCAGCTTGGATTTCAGCCCTTCACCCCTCCACTTT
TRBV6-1	many	TRBJ2-7	TRBD1	CASSDQGEISYEQYF	TGTGCCAGCAGTGATCAGGGGGAGATCTCCTACGAGCAGTACTTC
TRBV5-1	many	TRBJ2-5	NA	CASSKVPQETQYF	TGCGCCAGCAGCAAGGTCCCACAAGAGACCCAGTACTTC
TRBV20-1	NA	TRBJ2-1	NA	CSASGLTAYNEQFF	TGCAGTGCTAGCGGACTCACTGCCTACAATGAGCAGTTCTTC
TRBV7-2	NA	TRBJ2-7	NA	CASSLVRGPTDEQYF	TGTGCCAGCAGCTTAGTCCGGGGCCCCACCGACGAGCAGTACTTC
TRBV6-1	many	TRBJ2-7	TRBD1	CASTRITGAEQYF	TGTGCCAGCACCAGAATCACAGGGGCCGAGCAGTACTTC
TRBV11-3	few	TRBJ2-2	TRBD2	CASSFRPGLAGEDTGEPFF	TGTGCCAGCAGCTTCCGACCGGGACTAGCGGGAGAGGACACCGGGGAGCCGTTTTTT